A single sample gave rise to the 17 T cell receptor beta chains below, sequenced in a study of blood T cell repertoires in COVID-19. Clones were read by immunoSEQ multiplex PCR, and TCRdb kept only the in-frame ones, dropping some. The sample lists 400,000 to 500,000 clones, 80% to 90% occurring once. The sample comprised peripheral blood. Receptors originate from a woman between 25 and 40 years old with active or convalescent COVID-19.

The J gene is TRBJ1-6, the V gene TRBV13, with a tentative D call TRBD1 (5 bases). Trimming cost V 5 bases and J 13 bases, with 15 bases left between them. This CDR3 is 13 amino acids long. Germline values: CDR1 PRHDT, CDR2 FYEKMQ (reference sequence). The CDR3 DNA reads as TGTGCCAGCAGCCCCAGGGTTATGGGCCCCCTCCACTTT. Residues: CASSPRVMGPLHF.

The CDR3 spells CAIRGDSLSNEKLFF. In DNA, the CDR3 is TGTGCCATCAGAGGGGACTCCCTTTCTAATGAAAAACTGTTTTTT. This chain links TRBV10-3 with TRBJ1-4, with D possibly matching TRBD1 (5 bases). The CDR3 has 15 residues. CDR1 ENHRY and CDR2 SYGVKD come from the germline V gene. Trimming took 6 bases from V and 3 from J, leaving 14 bases between them.

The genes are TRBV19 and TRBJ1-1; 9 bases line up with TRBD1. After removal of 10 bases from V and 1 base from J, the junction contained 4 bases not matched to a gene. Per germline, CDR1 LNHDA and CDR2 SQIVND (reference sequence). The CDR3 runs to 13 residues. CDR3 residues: CATSDRGNTEAFF. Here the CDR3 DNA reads TGTGCCACCTCGGACAGGGGGAACACTGAAGCTTTCTTT.

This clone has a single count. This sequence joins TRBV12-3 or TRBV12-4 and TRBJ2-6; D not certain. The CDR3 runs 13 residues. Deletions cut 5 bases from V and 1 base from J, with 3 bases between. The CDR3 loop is CASSHSGANVLTF. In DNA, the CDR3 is TGTGCCAGCAGTCATTCTGGGGCCAACGTCCTGACTTTC.

The CDR3 loop reads CAHRSGGRTGELFF. The CDR3 nucleotides read TGTGCCCACCGGAGCGGGGGGCGGACCGGGGAGCTGTTTTTT. The gene calls are TRBV2 and TRBJ2-2, with 9 bases that match TRBD2. This CDR3 is 14 amino acids long. The trim removed 11 bases at V and 5 bases at J, leaving 9 bases unmatched. Germline V gene sequence: CDR1 SNHLY, CDR2 FYNNEI.

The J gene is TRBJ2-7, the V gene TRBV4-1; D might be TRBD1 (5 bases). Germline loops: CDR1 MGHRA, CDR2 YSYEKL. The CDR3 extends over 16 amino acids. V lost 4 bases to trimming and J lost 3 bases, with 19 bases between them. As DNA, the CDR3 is TGCGCCAGCAGCCCACACACAGGTGATCCGATCTACGAGCAGTACTTC. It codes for CASSPHTGDPIYEQYF.

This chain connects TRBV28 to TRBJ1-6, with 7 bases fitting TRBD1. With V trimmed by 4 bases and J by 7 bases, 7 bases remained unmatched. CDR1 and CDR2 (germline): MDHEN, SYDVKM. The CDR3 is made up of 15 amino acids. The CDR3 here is CASSSTGRRNSPLHF. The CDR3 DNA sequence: TGTGCCAGCAGTTCGACAGGGAGGAGAAATTCACCCCTCCACTTT.

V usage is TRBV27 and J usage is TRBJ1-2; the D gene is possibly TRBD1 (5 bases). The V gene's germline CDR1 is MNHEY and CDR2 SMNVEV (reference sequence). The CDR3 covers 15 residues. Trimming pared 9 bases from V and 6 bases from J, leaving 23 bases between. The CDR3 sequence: CASFSIRAGYDGYTF. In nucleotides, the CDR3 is TGTGCCAGTTTTTCCATCAGGGCAGGGTACGATGGCTACACCTTC.

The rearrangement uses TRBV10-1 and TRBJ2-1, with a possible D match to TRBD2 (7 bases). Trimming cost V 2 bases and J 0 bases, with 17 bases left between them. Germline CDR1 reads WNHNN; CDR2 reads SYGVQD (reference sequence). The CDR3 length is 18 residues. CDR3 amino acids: CASSEGGGPFSSYNEQFF. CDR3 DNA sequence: TGCGCCAGCAGTGAGGGGGGGGGCCCGTTTAGCTCCTACAATGAGCAGTTCTTC.

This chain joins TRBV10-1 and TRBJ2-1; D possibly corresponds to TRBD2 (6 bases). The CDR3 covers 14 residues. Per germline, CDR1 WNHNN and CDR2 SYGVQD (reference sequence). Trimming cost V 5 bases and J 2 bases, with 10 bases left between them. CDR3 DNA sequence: TGCGCCAGCAGTACTAGCTCTCCCTACAATGAGCAGTTCTTC. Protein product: CASSTSSPYNEQFF.

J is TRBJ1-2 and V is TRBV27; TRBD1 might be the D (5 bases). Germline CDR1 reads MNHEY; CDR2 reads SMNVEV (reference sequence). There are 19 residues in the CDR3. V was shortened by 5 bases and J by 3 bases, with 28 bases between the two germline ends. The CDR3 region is CASSPLPGRGLPRDYGYTF. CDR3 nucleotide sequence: TGTGCCAGCAGTCCCCTGCCGGGCCGAGGTTTGCCCAGGGACTATGGCTACACCTTC.

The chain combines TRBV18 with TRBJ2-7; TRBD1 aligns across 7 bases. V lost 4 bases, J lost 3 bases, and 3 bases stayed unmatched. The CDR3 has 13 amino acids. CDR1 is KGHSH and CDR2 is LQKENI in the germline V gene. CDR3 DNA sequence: TGTGCCAGCTCACAGGGACAGAACTACGAGCAGTACTTC. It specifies CASSQGQNYEQYF.

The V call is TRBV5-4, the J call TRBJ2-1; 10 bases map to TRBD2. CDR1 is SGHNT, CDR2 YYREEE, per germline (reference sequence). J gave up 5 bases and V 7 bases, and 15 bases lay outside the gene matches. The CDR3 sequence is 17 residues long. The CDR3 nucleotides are TGTGCCAGCTGGCGGCTAGCGGGGGCCACGGCCAACAATGAGCAGTTCTTC. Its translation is CASWRLAGATANNEQFF.

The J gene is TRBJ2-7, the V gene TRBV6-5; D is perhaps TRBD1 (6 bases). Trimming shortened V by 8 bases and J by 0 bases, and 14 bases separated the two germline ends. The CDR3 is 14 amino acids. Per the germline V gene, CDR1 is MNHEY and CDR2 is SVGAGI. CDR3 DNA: TGTGCCAGCGTACAGGGCTATGGCTCCTACGAGCAGTACTTC. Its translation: CASVQGYGSYEQYF.

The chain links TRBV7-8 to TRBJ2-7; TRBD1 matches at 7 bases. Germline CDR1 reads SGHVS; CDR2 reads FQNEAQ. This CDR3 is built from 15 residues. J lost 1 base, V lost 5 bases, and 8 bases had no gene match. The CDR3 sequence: CASSIQGVWSYEQYF. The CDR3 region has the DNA TGTGCCAGCAGCATCCAGGGGGTTTGGTCCTACGAGCAGTACTTC. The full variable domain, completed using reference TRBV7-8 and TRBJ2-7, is GAGVSQSPRYKVAKRGQDVALRCDPISGHVSLFWYQQALGQGPEFLTYFQNEAQLDKSGLPSDRFFAERPEGSVSTLKIQRTQQEDSAVYLCASSIQGVWSYEQYFGPGTRLTVT.

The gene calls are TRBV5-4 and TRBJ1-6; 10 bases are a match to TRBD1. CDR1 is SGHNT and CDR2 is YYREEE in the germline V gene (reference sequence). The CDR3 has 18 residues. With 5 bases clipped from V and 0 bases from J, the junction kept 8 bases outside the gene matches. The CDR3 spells CASRQWDRGYSYNSPLHF. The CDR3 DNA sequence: TGTGCCAGCAGGCAATGGGACAGGGGTTACTCCTATAATTCACCCCTCCACTTT.

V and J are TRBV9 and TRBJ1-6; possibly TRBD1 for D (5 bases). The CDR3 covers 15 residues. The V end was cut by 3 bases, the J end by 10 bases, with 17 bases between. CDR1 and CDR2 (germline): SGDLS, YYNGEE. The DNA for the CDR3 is TGTGCCAGCAGCGACCAGGGCTTGGGTAACTCACCCCTCCACTTT. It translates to CASSDQGLGNSPLHF.